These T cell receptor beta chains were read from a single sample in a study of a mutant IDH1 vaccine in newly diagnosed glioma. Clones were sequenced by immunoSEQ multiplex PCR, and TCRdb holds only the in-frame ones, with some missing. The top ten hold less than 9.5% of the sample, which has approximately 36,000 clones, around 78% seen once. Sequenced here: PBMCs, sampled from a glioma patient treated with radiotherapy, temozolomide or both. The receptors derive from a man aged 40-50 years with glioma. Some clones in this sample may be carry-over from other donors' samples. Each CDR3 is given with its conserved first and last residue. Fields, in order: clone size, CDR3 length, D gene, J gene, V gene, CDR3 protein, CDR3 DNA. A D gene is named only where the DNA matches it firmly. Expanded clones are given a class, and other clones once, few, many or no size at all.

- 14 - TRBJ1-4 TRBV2 CASSERYGWEKLFF TGTGCCAGCAGTGAACGGTACGGGTGGGAAAAACTGTTTTTT
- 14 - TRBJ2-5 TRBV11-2 CASSFFRGEETQYF TGTGCCAGCAGCTTCTTCCGGGGTGAAGAGACCCAGTACTTC
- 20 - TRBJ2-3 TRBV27 CASRTPRDIDLPAGTDTQYF TGTGCCAGCAGGACTCCTCGGGACATCGACCTCCCCGCGGGCACAGATACGCAGTATTTT
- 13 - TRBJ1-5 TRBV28 CASSPGLHQPQHF TGTGCCAGCAGTCCCGGGCTACATCAGCCCCAGCATTTT
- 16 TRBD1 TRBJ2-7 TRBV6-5 CASSSKGAHRPYEQYF TGTGCCAGCAGTTCTAAGGGGGCCCATCGCCCCTACGAGCAGTACTTC
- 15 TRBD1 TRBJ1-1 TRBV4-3 CASSQAGGRGTEAFF TGCGCCAGCAGCCAAGCAGGGGGCCGGGGCACTGAAGCTTTCTTT
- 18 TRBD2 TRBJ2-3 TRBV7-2 CASSSQKRGGGWSDTQYF TGTGCCAGCAGCTCGCAAAAGCGGGGGGGCGGATGGTCAGATACGCAGTATTTT
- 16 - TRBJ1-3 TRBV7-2 CASSLGAGSSGNTIYF TGTGCCAGCAGCTTAGGTGCTGGCTCCTCTGGAAACACCATATATTTT
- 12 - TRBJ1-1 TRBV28 CASSLRDMEAFF TGTGCCAGCAGTCTCCGGGACATGGAAGCTTTCTTT
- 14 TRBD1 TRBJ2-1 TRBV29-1 CSVLNEGASNEQFF TGCAGCGTTCTGAACGAGGGGGCGAGCAATGAGCAGTTCTTC
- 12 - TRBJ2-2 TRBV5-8 CASSPGTGELFF TGTGCCAGCAGCCCGGGAACCGGGGAGCTGTTTTTT
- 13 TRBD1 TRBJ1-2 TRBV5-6 CASSSYRGYGYTF TGTGCCAGCAGCTCCTACAGGGGCTATGGCTACACCTTC
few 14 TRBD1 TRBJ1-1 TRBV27 CASSSQGWNTEAFF TGTGCCAGCAGTTCACAGGGGTGGAACACTGAAGCTTTCTTT
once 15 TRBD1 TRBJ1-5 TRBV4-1 CASSPTGGVNQPQHF TGCGCCAGCTCGCCGACAGGGGGTGTGAATCAGCCCCAGCATTTT
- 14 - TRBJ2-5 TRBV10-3 CAISEFQSQETQYF TGTGCCATCAGTGAATTCCAGTCCCAAGAGACCCAGTACTTC
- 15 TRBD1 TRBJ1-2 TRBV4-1 CASSPLGQGESGYTF TGCGCCAGCAGCCCCCTGGGACAGGGGGAAAGTGGCTACACCTTC
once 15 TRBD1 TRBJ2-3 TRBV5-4 CASSLPGQGTDTQYF TGTGCCAGCAGCTTGCCGGGACAGGGGACAGATACGCAGTATTTT
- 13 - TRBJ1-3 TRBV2 CASSEDAGNTIYF TGTGCCAGCAGTGAAGACGCGGGAAACACCATATATTTT
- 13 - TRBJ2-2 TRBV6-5 CASSYTGTGELFF TGTGCCAGCAGTTACACTGGGACCGGGGAGCTGTTTTTT
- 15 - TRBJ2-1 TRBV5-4 CASSPEGGLYNEQFF TGTGCCAGCAGCCCAGAGGGGGGACTCTACAATGAGCAGTTCTTC
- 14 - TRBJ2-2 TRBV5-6 CASSSGLHAGELFF TGTGCCAGCAGCAGCGGTCTTCATGCCGGGGAGCTGTTTTTT
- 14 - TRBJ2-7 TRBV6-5 CASSYSPGTYEQYF TGTGCCAGCAGTTACTCTCCAGGCACCTACGAGCAGTACTTC
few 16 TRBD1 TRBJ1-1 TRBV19 CVTFSHGQGMNTEAFF TGTGTGACGTTCTCTCATGGACAGGGGATGAACACTGAAGCTTTCTTT